A selection of T cell receptor beta chains follows, all from one sample in a study of cytomegalovirus exposure and HLA in healthy donors. Some clones are missing from TCRdb's copy, which holds only in-frame ones; the method was immunoSEQ multiplex PCR. The sample lists some 140,000 clones; 60% to 85% were seen once. Source material: PBMCs. The receptor source for this set is a man between 18 and 35 years old in good health and CMV-seronegative. CDR3s include the opening cysteine and the closing phenylalanine or tryptophan. The D gene is left open where the match is weak. Where a row states a size, it is once, few, many or the class of an expanded clone; other rows omit it.

CDR3nt	CDR3aa	j_gene	len	abundance	d_gene	v_gene
TGCGCCAGCAGCTTAGGACAGGGGGGTCCCTACGAGCAGTACTTC	CASSLGQGGPYEQYF	TRBJ2-7	15	.	TRBD1	TRBV5-1
TGCGCCAGCAGAATGGGGACCGGAGGGAGAGATGGCTACACCTTC	CASRMGTGGRDGYTF	TRBJ1-2	15	.	.	TRBV5-1
TGTGCCAGCAGCCCACAGGGGGCTGGAAACACCATATATTTT	CASSPQGAGNTIYF	TRBJ1-3	14	once	TRBD1	TRBV5-8
TGCGCCAGCAGCCCCATCGACACTGACTATGGCTACACCTTC	CASSPIDTDYGYTF	TRBJ1-2	14	.	.	TRBV4-1
TGCGCCAGCAGCTTGAGAGGCTCTGGGGCCAACGTCCTGACTTTC	CASSLRGSGANVLTF	TRBJ2-6	15	once	.	TRBV5-1
TGTGCCAGCAGCCAGAGGTTCAGGGGCGCAGATACGCAGTATTTT	CASSQRFRGADTQYF	TRBJ2-3	15	.	.	TRBV7-2
TGCGCCAGCAGCCTCGGGCAAGAGACCCAGTACTTC	CASSLGQETQYF	TRBJ2-5	12	once	.	TRBV5-1
TGTGCCAGCAGCCAACAGGGGGCAGGTGGAAACACCATATATTTT	CASSQQGAGGNTIYF	TRBJ1-3	15	.	TRBD1	TRBV7-2
TGTGCCAGCAGCTTACAGGGGGGCACTGAAGCTTTCTTT	CASSLQGGTEAFF	TRBJ1-1	13	once	TRBD1	TRBV5-4
TGTGCCAGCAGCGCCGGGGGTGGGCGGTGGGCCTTC	CASSAGGGRWAF	TRBJ1-2	12	.	.	TRBV9
TGTGCCAGCAGCTCCAGGGGAGGGAGGACCGGGGAGCTGTTTTTT	CASSSRGGRTGELFF	TRBJ2-2	15	.	.	TRBV6-5
TGTGCCAGCAGCGAACGAAGTCCTAGCGGGGGGGTTATAGCCAAAAACATTCAGTACTTC	CASSERSPSGGVIAKNIQYF	TRBJ2-4	20	.	TRBD2	TRBV4-2
TGCGCCAGCAGCTTACGGACAGGGGGCGGCACCGGGGAGCTGTTTTTT	CASSLRTGGGTGELFF	TRBJ2-2	16	few	TRBD1	TRBV5-1
TGTGCCAGCTCAAGACAGGGCTCACTGGGGACTGAAGCTTTCTTT	CASSRQGSLGTEAFF	TRBJ1-1	15	few	TRBD1	TRBV18
TGTGCCAGAATGGTTGGCGGGACAGGGGTTCTTGGCTACACCTTC	CARMVGGTGVLGYTF	TRBJ1-2	15	.	TRBD1	TRBV2
TGTGCCAGTAGTATAGATCCCTCTCGCGCAGGAGGTATAGATACGCAGTATTTT	CASSIDPSRAGGIDTQYF	TRBJ2-3	18	.	.	TRBV19
TGTGCCAGTAGTATCCTTAGTGGACAGGGGACTTACGAGCAGTACTTC	CASSILSGQGTYEQYF	TRBJ2-7	16	.	TRBD1	TRBV19
TGTGCCAGCAGCCCTGATAGTGAAGCTTTCTTT	CASSPDSEAFF	TRBJ1-1	11	.	.	TRBV6-6
TGTGCCAGCAGCCAAGTACTAGCTAGCTACAATGAGCAGTTCTTC	CASSQVLASYNEQFF	TRBJ2-1	15	.	.	TRBV14
TGTGCCAGTAGTACTTATGGGGGAGGTAATTCACCCCTCCACTTT	CASSTYGGGNSPLHF	TRBJ1-6	15	.	.	TRBV19
TGCGCCAGCAGCCAGGGACAGGTCGGTGACACTGAAGCTTTCTTT	CASSQGQVGDTEAFF	TRBJ1-1	15	.	TRBD1	TRBV4-3
TGTGCCAGCAGCGAGGGCCAGACCAATTCACCCCTCCACTTT	CASSEGQTNSPLHF	TRBJ1-6	14	.	.	TRBV6-5
TGTGCCAGCGGAACAGGTTCTAATGAAAAACTGTTTTTT	CASGTGSNEKLFF	TRBJ1-4	13	few	.	TRBV7-9
TGTGCCAGCAGCTTAGCACTAGCGGGGGGGAATGAGCAGTTCTTC	CASSLALAGGNEQFF	TRBJ2-1	15	.	TRBD2	TRBV11-3
TGTGCCAGCCCGGACAGGGGATATCAGCCCCAGCATTTT	CASPDRGYQPQHF	TRBJ1-5	13	.	TRBD1	TRBV18
TGTGCCAGCAGCCTTGGGACTGTGGAAGAGACCCAGTACTTC	CASSLGTVEETQYF	TRBJ2-5	14	.	.	TRBV11-1
TGTGCCAGCAGTACCAGGGGCAATCAGCCCCAGCATTTT	CASSTRGNQPQHF	TRBJ1-5	13	.	.	TRBV6-1
TGTGCCAGCAGTGTAAGGACAGGGTACGGGGAGCTGTTTTTT	CASSVRTGYGELFF	TRBJ2-2	14	.	TRBD1	TRBV2
TGTGCCAGCAGTGAAGCTAGTCAAAGTCAGCCCCAGCATTTT	CASSEASQSQPQHF	TRBJ1-5	14	few	.	TRBV6-1
TGTGCCACCAGCCCTTGGGGAGCTGAAGCTTTCTTT	CATSPWGAEAFF	TRBJ1-1	12	once	.	TRBV15
TGCGCCAGCAGCCAAGACTGGCAGAGCAATCAGCCCCAGCATTTT	CASSQDWQSNQPQHF	TRBJ1-5	15	.	.	TRBV4-3
TGTGCCAGCAGCTTGGAATCCGGGCGGGGCACAGATACGCAGTATTTT	CASSLESGRGTDTQYF	TRBJ2-3	16	.	.	TRBV5-4
TGTGCCAGCAGCCCACCGGACAGGGAGTACGAGCAGTACTTC	CASSPPDREYEQYF	TRBJ2-7	14	once	TRBD1	TRBV11-1
TGCGCCAGCAGCGCCGGACAGGGGTCCTACGAGCAGTACTTC	CASSAGQGSYEQYF	TRBJ2-7	14	.	TRBD1	TRBV5-1
TGTGCCAGTAGTATCCCGCACAGGGTCGAGACCCAGTACTTC	CASSIPHRVETQYF	TRBJ2-5	14	.	.	TRBV19
TGCGCCAGCACCTTTGGACAGGGGACCGATGAGCAGTTCTTC	CASTFGQGTDEQFF	TRBJ2-1	14	once	TRBD1	TRBV5-1
TGCGCCAGCAGCCCACGGACTACAGGCGAGCAGTACTTC	CASSPRTTGEQYF	TRBJ2-7	13	.	.	TRBV4-3
TGCGCCAGCAATAAAAAACAGGGGACGAACGAGCAGTACTTC	CASNKKQGTNEQYF	TRBJ2-7	14	.	TRBD1	TRBV5-1
TGTGCCATCAGGGCCGGGACACCACCCTGGAACACTGAAGCTTTCTTT	CAIRAGTPPWNTEAFF	TRBJ1-1	16	.	.	TRBV10-3
TGTGCCAGCGGACTGGCCCAGGCTCGACATGAAAAACTGTTTTTT	CASGLAQARHEKLFF	TRBJ1-4	15	.	.	TRBV6-5
TGTGCCAGCTCACCGGACAGACTACAAGAGACCCAGTACTTC	CASSPDRLQETQYF	TRBJ2-5	14	.	.	TRBV18
TGTGCCAGTAGTATCGGGACAGGAGCCTACGAGCAGTACTTC	CASSIGTGAYEQYF	TRBJ2-7	14	.	TRBD1	TRBV19
TGTGCCAGTAGTATAGACCCCAGGGATGGAACTGAAGCTTTCTTT	CASSIDPRDGTEAFF	TRBJ1-1	15	.	.	TRBV19
TGTGCCAGTAGAGTTGGCTACACCTTC	CASRVGYTF	TRBJ1-2	9	.	.	TRBV5-8
TGTGCCAGCAGTGGGACAGGGGGAGCCAATACGCAGTATTTT	CASSGTGGANTQYF	TRBJ2-3	14	.	TRBD1	TRBV7-9
TGTGCCAGCAGCTTAGTTGGGGCTGAGCAGTTCTTC	CASSLVGAEQFF	TRBJ2-1	12	.	.	TRBV7-6
TGTGCCAGTACAGAATCTGCTAACTATGGCTACACCTTC	CASTESANYGYTF	TRBJ1-2	13	.	.	TRBV19
TGTGCCAGCAGCCCGTCCGGAGGCCGATCAGAGAATGAGCAGTTCTTC	CASSPSGGRSENEQFF	TRBJ2-1	16	.	.	TRBV7-9
TGTGCCACCAGCAGACCCTCCATGTACCGACGGGACACCGGGGAGCTGTTTTTT	CATSRPSMYRRDTGELFF	TRBJ2-2	18	.	.	TRBV15
TGTGCCGGCAAACGACTCGACTACGAGCAGTACTTC	CAGKRLDYEQYF	TRBJ2-7	12	.	.	TRBV2
TGTGCCTGGATGTCTAGGCCCGGATCCTCACCGTATTTT	CAWMSRPGSSPYF	TRBJ1-3	13	once	.	TRBV30
TGTGCCAGCAGCCCGCGGGGAGGGTCCGAGCAGTACTTC	CASSPRGGSEQYF	TRBJ2-7	13	once	TRBD2	TRBV7-9
TGTGCCAGCAGCCCTAAAGGGGGCGCATCCTACGAGCAGTACTTC	CASSPKGGASYEQYF	TRBJ2-7	15	.	TRBD1	TRBV7-6